One and the same sample provided the 27 T cell receptor beta chains below, sequenced in a study of regulatory T cells in long-lasting Graves disease. Arm-PCR with iRepertoire HTBI primers amplified the CDR3 regions for these TCR beta libraries. MiXCR was run by TCRdb on the multiplex PCR reads, yielding one entry per CDR3 protein. The sample has 300,000 to 400,000 distinct CDR3 sequences, 16% seen once. Time point noted: newly diagnosed GD, antithyroid drugs for less than 3 months. PBMC-extracted RNA yielded the TCR library. This sample also belongs to another study, concerning T cells in Graves' hyperthyroidism and ophthalmopathy.

This specimen was peripheral blood mononuclear cells (PBMCs), taken at new diagnosis, from a patient treated with antithyroid drugs. Receptors originate from a middle-aged man with Graves disease.

This clonotype has at least ten counts. This chain joins TRBV12-3 or TRBV12-4 and TRBJ1-1; maybe TRBD1 (6 bases). Deletions cut 3 bases from V and 1 base from J, with 12 bases between. The length of the CDR3 is 15 residues. The CDR3 DNA reads as TGTGCCAGCAGTTTGGGGGGCCCAACGAACACTGAAGCTTTCTTT. Amino acids: CASSLGGPTNTEAFF.

This clonotype has more than one count but fewer than ten. The chain recombines TRBV5-1 with TRBJ2-5, with 8 nucleotides matching TRBD2. The CDR3 is made up of 16 amino acids. Germline CDR1 is SGHRS and CDR2 is YFSETQ. Losses at the gene ends were 0 bases for V and 5 bases for J; bases not matched to a gene: 9. The CDR3, as DNA: TGCGCCAGCAGCTTGGCTATAAGCGGGGGCTTGGAGACCCAGTACTTC. Its translation: CASSLAISGGLETQYF.

This clonotype was picked up many times. V gene TRBV28 combines with J gene TRBJ1-1, with 12 bases lining up with TRBD1. CDR3 length equals 15 residues. Germline CDR1 reads MDHEN; CDR2 reads SYDVKM. V was clipped by 5 bases and J by 6 bases; unmatched bases: 7. The CDR3 DNA reads TGTGCCAGCAGTCCCCCGGGACAGGGGGCCGCTGAAGCTTTCTTT. Translated: CASSPPGQGAAEAFF.

There are a few counts of this clonotype. This sequence joins TRBV10-1 and TRBJ2-3; 8 bases align to TRBD2. With 5 bases clipped from V and 6 bases from J, the junction kept 7 bases outside the gene matches. CDR1 and CDR2 (germline): WNHNN, SYGVQD (reference sequence). The CDR3 loop spans 14 amino acids. This CDR3 reads CASSPNTGGDTQYF. CDR3 coding DNA: TGCGCCAGCAGTCCGAATACGGGGGGGGATACGCAGTATTTT.

There are a few counts of this clonotype. Being one base from a much bigger clone, this may be a read error. The rearrangement uses TRBV2 and TRBJ2-7; 11 bases are shared with TRBD1. This CDR3 region has 14 residues. With 5 bases clipped from V and 6 bases from J, the junction kept 6 bases outside the gene matches. The germline gives CDR1 SNHLY, CDR2 FYNNEI. The CDR3 sequence is CASSPLGTGGEQYF. In DNA, the CDR3 is TGTGCCAGCAGTCCCCTTGGGACAGGGGGCGAGCAGTACTTC.

The chain is built from TRBV4-1 and TRBJ2-4; D gene uncertain. The CDR3 runs 13 residues. V shed 2 bases and J shed 6 bases, with 8 bases lying between them. The V gene's germline CDR1 is MGHRA and CDR2 YSYEKL. The CDR3, as DNA: TGCGCCAGCAGCCAATTTGGGCTAAACATTCAGTACTTC. As protein: CASSQFGLNIQYF.

This clonotype was seen ten or more times. The chain has TRBV18 and TRBJ2-7; D ambiguous. Germline assignment: CDR1 KGHSH and CDR2 LQKENI. V gave up 0 bases and J gave up 2 bases, with 8 bases separating them. The CDR3 consists of 14 residues. Written as DNA, the CDR3 is TGTGCCAGCTCACCACCGAGTCTGCCCTACGAGCAGTACTTC. Translation gives CASSPPSLPYEQYF.

The chain employs TRBV6-1 and TRBJ1-5; possibly TRBD1 for D (5 bases). Germline assignment: CDR1 MNHNS and CDR2 SASEGT. The CDR3 is 14 amino acids. V lost 3 bases to trimming and J lost 2 bases, with 8 bases between them. The CDR3 sequence: CASSEGDGNQPQHF. CDR3 coding DNA: TGTGCCAGCAGTGAGGGGGACGGCAATCAGCCCCAGCATTTT.

The CDR3 sequence is CASSLYTGFTDTQYF. Written as DNA, the CDR3 is TGTGCCAGCAGTCTGTATACAGGATTCACAGATACGCAGTATTTT. The chain carries TRBV7-2 and TRBJ2-3; possibly TRBD1 for D (5 bases). From germline, CDR1 is SGHTA and CDR2 FQGNSA. This CDR3 has 15 amino acids. The ends were cut back, 6 bases at V and 2 bases at J, with 15 bases in the middle.

This clonotype was found many times. This sequence joins TRBV28 and TRBJ1-6; D is possibly TRBD1 (5 bases). CDR3 length equals 24 residues. With 1 base removed from V and 1 base from J, the gap between germline ends came to 32 bases. CDR1 MDHEN and CDR2 SYDVKM come from the germline V gene. CDR3: CASSLYSGVATWGRDGSYNSPLHF. Written as DNA, the CDR3 is TGTGCCAGCAGTTTATATTCCGGGGTGGCCACCTGGGGTCGGGACGGTTCCTATAATTCACCCCTCCACTTT.

This clonotype was seen a few times. The gene calls are TRBV5-6 and TRBJ2-1, with 7 bases lining up with TRBD1. V lost 9 bases and J lost 4; bases outside the gene matches: 7. The V gene's germline CDR1 is SGHDT and CDR2 YYEEEE. The CDR3 extends over 13 amino acids. CDR3 nucleotides: TGTGCCACCTCCGAGACAGGGTACAATGAGCAGTTCTTC. Translated, it gives CATSETGYNEQFF.

This clonotype appeared many times. The V call is TRBV2, the J call TRBJ2-5, with D uncertain. Deletions cut 10 bases from V and 2 bases from J, with 23 bases between. The CDR3 totals 16 residues. CDR1 is SNHLY, CDR2 FYNNEI, per germline. In DNA, the CDR3 is TGTGCCAACCACTCCCCTAACGCCGTAGGACAAGAGACCCAGTACTTC. It codes for CANHSPNAVGQETQYF.

This clonotype was seen repeatedly, ten times or more. The V call is TRBV7-3, the J call TRBJ2-4, with D unresolved. Trimming left V 2 bases short and J 6 bases short, with 17 bases between. The germline V gene has CDR1 SGHTA and CDR2 FQGTGA. This CDR3 has 16 residues. CDR3 region: CASSLLPGGSGNIQYF. The DNA for the CDR3 is TGTGCCAGCAGCTTACTCCCGGGTGGCTCAGGAAACATTCAGTACTTC.

This clonotype came up many times. V and J are TRBV5-1 and TRBJ1-5; 7 nucleotides align to TRBD1. The CDR3 runs to 15 residues. CDR1 and CDR2 (germline): SGHRS, YFSETQ. The V and J ends lost 1 base and 3 bases, in that order; junction bases with no gene match: 4. CDR3 residues: CASSLLGQNNQPQHF. CDR3 sequence (DNA): TGCGCCAGCAGCTTGTTGGGACAGAACAATCAGCCCCAGCATTTT.

V and J are TRBV4-2 and TRBJ1-1; 8 positions agree with TRBD1. CDR1 LGHNA and CDR2 YNFKEQ come from the germline V gene. The CDR3 extends over 18 amino acids. The V and J ends lost 0 bases and 0 bases, in that order; junction bases with no gene match: 9. DNA of the CDR3: TGTGCCAGCAGCCAAGATCTAGACAGGGGAGGAGTGAACACTGAAGCTTTCTTT. The encoded protein is CASSQDLDRGGVNTEAFF.

This clonotype was seen repeatedly, ten times or more. V gene TRBV12-3 or TRBV12-4 combines with J gene TRBJ1-5; 10 bases agree with TRBD1. This CDR3 is built from 14 residues. J lost 3 bases, V lost 7 bases, and 3 bases had no gene match. CDR3 residues: CASTGTGANQPQHF. The CDR3 DNA is TGTGCCAGCACCGGGACAGGGGCCAATCAGCCCCAGCATTTT.

This clonotype was found many times. The rearrangement uses TRBV7-9 and TRBJ2-7; tentative D call: TRBD2 (5 bases). The CDR3 spans 14 residues. The V gene's germline CDR1 is SEHNR and CDR2 FQNEAQ (reference sequence). Trimming removed 3 bases from V and 6 bases from J, with 15 bases in between. CDR3 DNA sequence: TGTGCCAGCAGCTTTAGCGTTGGAATAGTCGAGCAGTACTTC. Protein: CASSFSVGIVEQYF.

This clonotype has ten or more counts. The chain uses TRBV7-2 and TRBJ2-5; perhaps TRBD1 as D (6 bases). Germline loops: CDR1 SGHTA, CDR2 FQGNSA. This CDR3 is built from 14 residues. The V end lost 2 bases, the J end lost 2 bases, and 9 bases lay between the germline ends. The CDR3 region is CASSLNRAQETQYF. The CDR3 coding sequence is TGTGCCAGCAGCTTAAACAGGGCTCAAGAGACCCAGTACTTC.

This clonotype was seen ten or more times. The chain couples TRBV2 to TRBJ2-7; D possibly corresponds to TRBD1 (5 bases). CDR1 is SNHLY and CDR2 is FYNNEI in the germline V gene. Trimming stripped 5 bases from V and 5 bases from J, with 16 bases between. This CDR3 has 14 residues. This CDR3 is CASSWKTDRDEQYF. DNA of the CDR3: TGTGCCAGCAGTTGGAAGACAGATAGAGACGAGCAGTACTTC.

This sequence joins TRBV6-2 or TRBV6-3 and TRBJ1-2; D ambiguous. The CDR3 is made up of 12 amino acids. Trimming stripped 6 bases from V and 4 bases from J, with 9 bases between. Germline V gene data show CDR1 as MNHEY and CDR2 as SVGEGT. CDR3 sequence: CASRREGYGYTF. The CDR3 DNA follows: TGTGCCAGCAGGCGTGAGGGCTATGGCTACACCTTC.

This clonotype was seen ten or more times. The chain couples TRBV12-3 or TRBV12-4 to TRBJ1-1; D possibly corresponds to TRBD1 (5 bases). V shed 3 bases and J shed 5 bases, with 13 bases lying between them. The CDR3 is made up of 14 amino acids. CDR3 sequence (DNA): TGTGCCAGCAGTTTGATAGGGGTAGAGACTGAAGCTTTCTTT. Protein: CASSLIGVETEAFF.

To note about this clonotype: With a much larger clone just one base away, this may be a read error. The chain employs TRBV7-9 and TRBJ2-7; 13 bases align to TRBD2. The length of the CDR3 is 17 residues. Germline V gives CDR1 SEHNR, CDR2 FQNEAQ (reference sequence). Trimming took 5 bases from V and 0 from J; bases not matched to a gene: 7. As DNA, the CDR3 is TGTGCCAGCAGCGCGGGACTAGCGGGAACAAGCTCCTACGAGCAGTACTTC. Amino acid sequence: CASSAGLAGTSSYEQYF.

This clonotype occurred many times. This chain connects TRBV28 to TRBJ2-2, with D possibly being TRBD1 (5 bases). Trimming stripped 4 bases from V and 9 bases from J, with 15 bases between. Germline V lookup: CDR1 MDHEN, CDR2 SYDVKM. This CDR3 is 14 amino acids long. As DNA, the CDR3 is TGTGCCAGCAGTTGGTGGTTTGGGGCCCGGGAGCTGTTTTTT. Protein: CASSWWFGARELFF.

This clonotype turned up a few times. The J gene is TRBJ1-5, the V gene TRBV6-1; D is unresolved. Between the trimmed V and J ends, which lost 0 bases and 7 bases, there was a span of 10 bases. CDR1 and CDR2 from the germline V gene are MNHNS and SASEGT. The CDR3 totals 14 residues. CDR3 nucleotides: TGTGCCAGCAGTGAAGCGTGGGGTAGGCAGCCCCAGCATTTT. Protein sequence: CASSEAWGRQPQHF.

Concerning this clonotype: A read error likely explains this, since a far larger clone differs by one base. CDR3 in DNA: TGTGCCAGCAGGAAGACAGCTCAGCACGAGCAGTTCTTC. Translation gives CASRKTAQHEQFF. V gene TRBV7-2 combines with J gene TRBJ2-1, with a tentative D call TRBD1 (5 bases). Between the trimmed V and J ends, which lost 6 bases and 10 bases, there was a span of 16 bases. Germline loops: CDR1 SGHTA, CDR2 FQGNSA. This CDR3 contains 13 residues.

This clonotype was picked up many times. This chain joins TRBV20-1 and TRBJ2-1; D is tentatively TRBD1 or TRBD2 (5 bases each). Germline lookup yields CDR1 DFQATT and CDR2 SNEGSKA (reference sequence). This CDR3 has 15 amino acids. The V end lost 1 base, the J end lost 0 bases, and 10 bases lay between the germline ends. As DNA, the CDR3 is TGCAGTGCTAGAGTGGGACGGCGCTCCTACAATGAGCAGTTCTTC. Amino acid sequence: CSARVGRRSYNEQFF.

This clonotype was observed many times. V gene TRBV18 combines with J gene TRBJ2-7; 8 bases are a match to TRBD1. V shed 6 bases and J 5 bases; nucleotides not matched to a gene: 9. CDR3 length: 14 amino acids. CDR1 is KGHSH, CDR2 LQKENI, per germline. Here the CDR3 reads CASSPRQGAHEQYF. CDR3 DNA: TGTGCCAGCTCCCCGAGGCAGGGGGCCCACGAGCAGTACTTC.